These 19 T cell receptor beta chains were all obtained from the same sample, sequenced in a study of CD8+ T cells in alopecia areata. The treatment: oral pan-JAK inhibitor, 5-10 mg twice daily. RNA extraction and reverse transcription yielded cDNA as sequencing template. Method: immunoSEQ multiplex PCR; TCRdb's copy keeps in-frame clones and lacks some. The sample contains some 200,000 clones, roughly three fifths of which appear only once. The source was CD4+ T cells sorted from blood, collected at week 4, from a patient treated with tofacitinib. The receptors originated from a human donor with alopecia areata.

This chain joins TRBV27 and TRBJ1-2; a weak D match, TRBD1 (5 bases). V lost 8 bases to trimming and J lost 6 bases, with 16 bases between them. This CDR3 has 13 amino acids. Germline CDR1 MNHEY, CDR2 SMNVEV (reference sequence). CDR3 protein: CASVGPGGNGYTF. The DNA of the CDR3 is TGTGCCAGCGTAGGACCGGGGGGGAATGGCTACACCTTC.

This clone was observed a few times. CDR3 sequence: CAISSGLAGDTQYF. The DNA for the CDR3 is TGTGCCATCAGTTCCGGACTAGCGGGGGATACGCAGTATTTT. This chain uses TRBV10-3 with TRBJ2-3, with 12 nucleotides matching TRBD2. The CDR3 consists of 14 residues. The junction had 3 bases not matched to a gene; V was cut back by 5 bases and J by 6 bases. CDR1 ENHRY and CDR2 SYGVKD come from the germline V gene.

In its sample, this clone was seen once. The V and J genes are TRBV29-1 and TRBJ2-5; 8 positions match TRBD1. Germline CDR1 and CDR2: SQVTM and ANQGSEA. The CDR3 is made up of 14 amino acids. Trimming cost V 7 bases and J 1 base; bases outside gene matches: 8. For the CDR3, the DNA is TGCAGCGCGCTACCTGGGACAGGCCAAGAGACCCAGTACTTC. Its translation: CSALPGTGQETQYF. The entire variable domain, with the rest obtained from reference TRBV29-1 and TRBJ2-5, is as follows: SAVISQKPSRDICQRGTSLTIQCQVDSQVTMMFWYRQQPGQSLTLIATANQGSEATYESGFVIDKFPISRPNLTFSTLTVSNMSPEDSSIYLCSALPGTGQETQYFGPGTRLLVL.

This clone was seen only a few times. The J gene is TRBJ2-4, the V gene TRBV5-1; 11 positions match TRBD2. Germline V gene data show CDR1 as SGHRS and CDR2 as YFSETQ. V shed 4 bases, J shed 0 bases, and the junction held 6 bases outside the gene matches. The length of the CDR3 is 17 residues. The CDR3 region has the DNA TGCGCCAGCAGCCCCTGGACTAGCGGGCAAGCCAAAAACATTCAGTACTTC. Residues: CASSPWTSGQAKNIQYF.

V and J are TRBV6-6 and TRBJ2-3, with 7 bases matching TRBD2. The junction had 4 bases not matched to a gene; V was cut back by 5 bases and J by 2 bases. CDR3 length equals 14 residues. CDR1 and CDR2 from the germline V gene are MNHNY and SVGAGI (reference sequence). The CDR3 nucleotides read TGTGCCAGCAGTCTCGGGGGGACCACAGATACGCAGTATTTT. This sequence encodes CASSLGGTTDTQYF.

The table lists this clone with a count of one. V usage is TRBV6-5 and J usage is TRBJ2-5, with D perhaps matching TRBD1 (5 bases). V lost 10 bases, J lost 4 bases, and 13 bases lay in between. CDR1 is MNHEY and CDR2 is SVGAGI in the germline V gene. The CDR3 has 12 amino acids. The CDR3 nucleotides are TGTGCCACTTCAGGGCGTGGAGAGACCCAGTACTTC. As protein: CATSGRGETQYF.

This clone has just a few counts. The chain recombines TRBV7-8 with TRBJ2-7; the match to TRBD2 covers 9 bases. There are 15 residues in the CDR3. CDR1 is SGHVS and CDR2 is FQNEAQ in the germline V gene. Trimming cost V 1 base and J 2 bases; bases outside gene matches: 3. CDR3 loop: CASSLGLAVTYEQYF. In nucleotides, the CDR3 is TGTGCCAGCAGCTTAGGACTAGCGGTGACCTACGAGCAGTACTTC.

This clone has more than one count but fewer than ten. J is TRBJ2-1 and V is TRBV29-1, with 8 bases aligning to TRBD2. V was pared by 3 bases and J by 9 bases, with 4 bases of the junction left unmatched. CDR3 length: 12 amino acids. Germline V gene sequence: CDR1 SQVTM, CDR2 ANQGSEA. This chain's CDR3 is CSVESGGSEQFF. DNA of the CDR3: TGCAGCGTTGAGTCGGGGGGGAGTGAGCAGTTCTTC.

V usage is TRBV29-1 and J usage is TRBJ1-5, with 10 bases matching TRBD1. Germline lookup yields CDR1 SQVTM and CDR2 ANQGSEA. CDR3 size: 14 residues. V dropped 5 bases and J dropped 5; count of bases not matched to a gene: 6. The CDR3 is CSVSTGGADQPQHF. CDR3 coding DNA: TGCAGCGTTTCGACAGGGGGCGCTGATCAGCCCCAGCATTTT.

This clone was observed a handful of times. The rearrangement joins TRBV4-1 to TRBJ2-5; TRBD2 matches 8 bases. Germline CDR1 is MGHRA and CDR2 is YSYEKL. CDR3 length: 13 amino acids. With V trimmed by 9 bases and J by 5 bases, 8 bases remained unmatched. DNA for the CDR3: TGCGCCAGTTGCGGGACTAGGGGTGAGACCCAGTACTTC. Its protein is CASCGTRGETQYF.

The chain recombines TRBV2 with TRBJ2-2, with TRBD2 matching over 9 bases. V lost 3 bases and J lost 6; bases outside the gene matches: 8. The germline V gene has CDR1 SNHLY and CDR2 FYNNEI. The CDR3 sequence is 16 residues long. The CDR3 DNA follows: TGTGCCAGCAGTGATAGGGGACTAGCCCTGGCCGGGGAGCTGTTTTTT. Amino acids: CASSDRGLALAGELFF.

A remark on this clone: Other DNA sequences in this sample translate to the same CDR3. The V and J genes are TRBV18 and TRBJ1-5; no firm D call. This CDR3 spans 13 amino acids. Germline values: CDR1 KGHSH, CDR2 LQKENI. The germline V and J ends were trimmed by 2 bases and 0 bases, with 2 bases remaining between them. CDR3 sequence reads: CASSPNSNQPQHF. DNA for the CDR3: TGTGCCAGCTCACCAAATAGCAATCAGCCCCAGCATTTT.

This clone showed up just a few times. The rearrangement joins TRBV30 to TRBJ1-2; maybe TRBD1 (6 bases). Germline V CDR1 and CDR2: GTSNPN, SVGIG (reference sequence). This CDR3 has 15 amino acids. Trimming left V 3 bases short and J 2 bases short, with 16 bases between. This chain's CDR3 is CAWSGGQGGNYGYTF. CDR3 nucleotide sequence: TGTGCCTGGAGCGGAGGACAAGGGGGAAACTATGGCTACACCTTC.

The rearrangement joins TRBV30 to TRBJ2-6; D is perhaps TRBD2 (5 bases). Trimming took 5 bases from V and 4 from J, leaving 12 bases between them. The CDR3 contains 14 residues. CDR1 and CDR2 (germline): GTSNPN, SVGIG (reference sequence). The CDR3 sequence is CAWAEGSGANVLTF. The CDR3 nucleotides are TGTGCCTGGGCTGAGGGATCCGGGGCCAACGTCCTGACTTTC. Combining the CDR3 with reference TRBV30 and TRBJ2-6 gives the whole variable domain SQTIHQWPATLVQPVGSPLSLECTVEGTSNPNLYWYRQAAGRGLQLLFYSVGIGQISSEVPQNLSASRPQDRQFILSSKKLLLSDSGFYLCAWAEGSGANVLTFGAGSRLTVL.

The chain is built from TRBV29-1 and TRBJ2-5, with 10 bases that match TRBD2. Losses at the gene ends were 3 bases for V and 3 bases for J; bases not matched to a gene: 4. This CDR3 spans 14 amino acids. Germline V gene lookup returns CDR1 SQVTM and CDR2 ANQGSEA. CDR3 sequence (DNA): TGCAGCGTTGATCATCTAGCGGGAGAAGAGACCCAGTACTTC. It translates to CSVDHLAGEETQYF.

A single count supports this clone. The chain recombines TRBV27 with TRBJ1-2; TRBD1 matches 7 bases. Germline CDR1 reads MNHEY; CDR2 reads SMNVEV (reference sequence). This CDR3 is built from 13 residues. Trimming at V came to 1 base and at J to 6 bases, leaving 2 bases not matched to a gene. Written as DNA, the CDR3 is TGTGCCAGCAGTTTATTGACAGGGAATGGCTACACCTTC. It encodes CASSLLTGNGYTF.

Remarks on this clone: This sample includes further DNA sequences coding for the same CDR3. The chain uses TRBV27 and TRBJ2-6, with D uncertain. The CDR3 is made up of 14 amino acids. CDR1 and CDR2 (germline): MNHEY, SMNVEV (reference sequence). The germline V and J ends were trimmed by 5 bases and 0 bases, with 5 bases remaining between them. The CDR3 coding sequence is TGTGCCAGCAGTCTGTCCTCTGGGGCCAACGTCCTGACTTTC. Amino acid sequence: CASSLSSGANVLTF. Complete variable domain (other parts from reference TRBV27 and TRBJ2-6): EAQVTQNPRYLITVTGKKLTVTCSQNMNHEYMSWYRQDPGLGLRQIYYSMNVEVTDKGDVPEGYKVSRKEKRNFPLILESPSPNQTSLYFCASSLSSGANVLTFGAGSRLTVL.

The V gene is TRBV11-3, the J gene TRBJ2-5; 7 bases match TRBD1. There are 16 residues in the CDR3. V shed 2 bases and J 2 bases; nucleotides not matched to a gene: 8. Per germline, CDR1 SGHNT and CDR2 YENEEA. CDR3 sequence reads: CASSLSKGALQETQYF. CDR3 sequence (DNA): TGTGCCAGCAGCTTAAGTAAGGGGGCGTTACAAGAGACCCAGTACTTC. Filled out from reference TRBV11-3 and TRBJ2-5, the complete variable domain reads EAGVVQSPRYKIIEKKQPVAFWCNPISGHNTLYWYLQNLGQGPELLIRYENEEAVDDSQLPKDRFSAERLKGVDSTLKIQPAELGDSAVYLCASSLSKGALQETQYFGPGTRLLVL.

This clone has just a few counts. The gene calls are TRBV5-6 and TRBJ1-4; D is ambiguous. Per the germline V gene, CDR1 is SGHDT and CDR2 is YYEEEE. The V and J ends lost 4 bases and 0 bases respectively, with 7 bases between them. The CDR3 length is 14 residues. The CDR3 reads CASSTQATNEKLFF. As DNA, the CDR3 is TGTGCCAGCAGCACGCAGGCAACTAATGAAAAACTGTTTTTT.